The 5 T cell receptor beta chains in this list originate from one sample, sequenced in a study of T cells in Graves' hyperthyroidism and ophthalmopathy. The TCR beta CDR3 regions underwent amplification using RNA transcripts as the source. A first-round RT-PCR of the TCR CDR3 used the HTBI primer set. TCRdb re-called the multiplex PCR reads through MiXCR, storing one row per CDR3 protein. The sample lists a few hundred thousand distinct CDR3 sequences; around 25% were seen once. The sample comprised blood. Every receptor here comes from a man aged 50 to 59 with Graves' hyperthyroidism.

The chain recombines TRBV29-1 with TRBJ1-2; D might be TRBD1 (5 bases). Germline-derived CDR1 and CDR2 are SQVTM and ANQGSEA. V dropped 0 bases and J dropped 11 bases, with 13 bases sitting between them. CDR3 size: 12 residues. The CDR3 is CSVEDRASSYTF. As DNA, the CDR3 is TGCAGCGTTGAAGACAGGGCATCGTCATACACCTTC.

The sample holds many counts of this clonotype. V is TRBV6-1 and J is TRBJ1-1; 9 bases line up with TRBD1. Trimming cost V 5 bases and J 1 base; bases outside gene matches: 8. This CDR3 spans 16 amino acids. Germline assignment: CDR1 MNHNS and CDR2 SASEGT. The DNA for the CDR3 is TGTGCCAGCAGTCGTCCCGGGACAGGGACGAACACTGAAGCTTTCTTT. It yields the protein CASSRPGTGTNTEAFF.

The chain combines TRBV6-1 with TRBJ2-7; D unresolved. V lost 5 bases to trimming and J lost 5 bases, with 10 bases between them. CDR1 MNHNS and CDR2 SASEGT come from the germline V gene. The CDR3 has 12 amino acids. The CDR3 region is CASSSNLDEQYF. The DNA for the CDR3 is TGTGCCAGCAGTTCCAACTTGGACGAGCAGTACTTC.

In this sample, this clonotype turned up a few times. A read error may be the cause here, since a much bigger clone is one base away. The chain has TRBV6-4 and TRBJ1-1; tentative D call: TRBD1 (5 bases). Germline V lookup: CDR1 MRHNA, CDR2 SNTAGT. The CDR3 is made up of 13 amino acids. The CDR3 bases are TGTGCCAGCAGTTACGGGCAGGACACTGAAGCTTCCTTT. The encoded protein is CASSYGQDTEASF.

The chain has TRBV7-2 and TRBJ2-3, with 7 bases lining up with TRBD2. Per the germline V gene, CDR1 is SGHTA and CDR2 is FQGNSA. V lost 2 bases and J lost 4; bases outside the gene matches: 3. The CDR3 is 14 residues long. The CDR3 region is CASSLSGMADTQYF. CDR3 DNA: TGTGCCAGCAGCTTAAGCGGGATGGCAGATACGCAGTATTTT.